These 30 T cell receptor beta chains share one sample of origin, sequenced in a study of blood T cells in healthy people across ages. A second 7 to 11 cycle PCR used barcoded and J-beta primers. TCRdb re-called the 5' RACE reads through MiXCR, storing one row per CDR3 protein. This sample carries hundreds of thousands of distinct CDR3 sequences, 45% to 70% of them seen once, and the ten largest clones take roughly 25%. Source material: blood. All receptors come from a man aged 35 to 55 in good health.

The rearrangement joins TRBV19 to TRBJ2-5; 11 nucleotides agree with TRBD1. This CDR3 has 17 amino acids. V dropped 4 bases and J dropped 1; count of bases not matched to a gene: 8. CDR1 is LNHDA, CDR2 SQIVND, per germline (reference sequence). The CDR3 nucleotides read TGTGCCAGTAGTAATCCGGGACAGGGGGTTTCCCAAGAGACCCAGTACTTC. Its protein product is CASSNPGQGVSQETQYF.

This chain connects TRBV20-1 to TRBJ1-6, with D possibly being TRBD1 (5 bases). This CDR3 has 12 amino acids. CDR1 is DFQATT and CDR2 is SNEGSKA in the germline V gene (reference sequence). V was shortened by 6 bases and J by 11 bases, with 14 bases between the two germline ends. CDR3: CSAATQVTPLHF. The CDR3 region has the DNA TGCAGTGCCGCCACACAGGTCACACCCCTCCACTTT.

The chain combines TRBV5-1 with TRBJ1-5, with D possibly matching TRBD1 (6 bases). V was shortened by 0 bases and J by 9 bases, with 10 bases between the two germline ends. The germline V gene encodes CDR1 SGHRS and CDR2 YFSETQ. This CDR3 has 13 residues. The CDR3 is CASSLATGAPQHF. In nucleotides, the CDR3 is TGCGCCAGCAGCTTGGCCACGGGGGCGCCCCAGCATTTT.

This clonotype was picked up a small number of times. The genes are TRBV6-2 or TRBV6-3 and TRBJ2-4; D is perhaps TRBD2 (5 bases). CDR3 length: 13 amino acids. Germline V gene data show CDR1 as MNHEY and CDR2 as SVGEGT. Trimming took 7 bases from V and 1 from J, leaving 8 bases between them. CDR3: CASISGAKNIQYF. CDR3 in DNA: TGTGCCAGCATTTCGGGGGCCAAAAACATTCAGTACTTC.

This clonotype was counted only a few times. The chain employs TRBV5-1 and TRBJ1-2; 11 positions match TRBD1. The CDR3 is 15 residues long. After removal of 4 bases from V and 3 bases from J, the junction contained 5 bases not matched to a gene. The V gene's germline CDR1 is SGHRS and CDR2 YFSETQ. The CDR3 sequence: CASSLGTGGHYGYTF. The CDR3 DNA is TGCGCCAGCAGCCTAGGGACAGGGGGGCACTATGGCTACACCTTC.

This chain uses TRBV27 with TRBJ1-1; 8 bases map to TRBD1. With 4 bases clipped from V and 4 bases from J, the junction kept 14 bases outside the gene matches. Germline CDR1 is MNHEY and CDR2 is SMNVEV (reference sequence). The CDR3 is made up of 17 amino acids. The CDR3 DNA reads TGTGCCAGCAGTTCATACGGGACAGGTATCCTGGGCACTGAAGCTTTCTTT. Protein product: CASSSYGTGILGTEAFF.

V and J are TRBV6-6 and TRBJ2-3; TRBD1 agrees at 8 bases. This CDR3 is built from 15 residues. The junction had 7 bases not matched to a gene; V was cut back by 6 bases and J by 2 bases. Looked up from germline, CDR1 is MNHNY and CDR2 is SVGAGI (reference sequence). The CDR3 spells CASRDDRGTTDTQYF. The CDR3 nucleotides read TGTGCCAGCAGAGACGACAGGGGAACCACAGATACGCAGTATTTT.

This clonotype was picked up a small number of times. The chain joins TRBV6-1 to TRBJ2-3, with 13 nucleotides matching TRBD2. The CDR3 extends over 17 amino acids. With 1 base clipped from V and 6 bases from J, the junction kept 7 bases outside the gene matches. CDR1 and CDR2 (germline): MNHNS, SASEGT. The CDR3 region has the DNA TGTGCCAGCAGTGAAGTAGTACTAGCGGGGGGGCAGGATACGCAGTATTTT. Translation: CASSEVVLAGGQDTQYF.

V and J are TRBV24-1 and TRBJ2-3; no definite D call. The germline V gene encodes CDR1 KGHDR and CDR2 SFDVKD. CDR3 size: 16 residues. Trimming removed 3 bases from V and 0 bases from J, with 12 bases in between. CDR3 loop: CATSDPRSPSTDTQYF. The CDR3 DNA reads TGTGCCACCAGTGATCCCCGAAGTCCTAGCACAGATACGCAGTATTTT.

The rearrangement uses TRBV14 and TRBJ1-4; D remains unclear. V was trimmed by 3 bases and J by 10 bases, leaving 21 bases between them. The length of the CDR3 is 16 residues. Germline CDR1 SGHDN, CDR2 FVKESK. CDR3 sequence (DNA): TGTGCCAGCAGCCAGGGAATAGGGCCACGGAGCCTAAAACTGTTTTTT. This translates into CASSQGIGPRSLKLFF.

This clonotype came up once. V is TRBV6-5 and J is TRBJ1-5; 7 nucleotides agree with TRBD1. The CDR3 consists of 15 residues. V gave up 6 bases and J gave up 2 bases; unmatched junction bases: 7. The germline gives CDR1 MNHEY, CDR2 SVGAGI. DNA for the CDR3: TGTGCCAGCAGGCTCACAGGGGCGGGCAATCAGCCCCAGCATTTT. Protein sequence: CASRLTGAGNQPQHF.

This clonotype appeared a few times. The chain has TRBV20-1 and TRBJ2-3, with TRBD2 as a possible D gene (5 bases). This CDR3 spans 17 amino acids. Between the trimmed V and J ends, which lost 4 bases and 2 bases, there was a span of 22 bases. In germline, CDR1 is DFQATT, CDR2 SNEGSKA (reference sequence). In nucleotides, the CDR3 is TGCAGTGCTAAAGAGGTAGCGATACCTCTCGTCACAGATACGCAGTATTTT. Translation gives CSAKEVAIPLVTDTQYF.

This clonotype came up a few times. The rearrangement uses TRBV9 and TRBJ2-5; TRBD2 matches at 8 bases. This CDR3 has 14 amino acids. The V and J ends lost 5 bases and 4 bases, in that order; junction bases with no gene match: 7. Germline V gene data show CDR1 as SGDLS and CDR2 as YYNGEE. The CDR3 coding sequence is TGTGCCAGCAGTGCCCTCGCGGGGGGAGAGACCCAGTACTTC. Translating it yields CASSALAGGETQYF.

V usage is TRBV6-5 and J usage is TRBJ2-1; the match to TRBD2 covers 9 bases. The germline CDR1 and CDR2 sequences are MNHEY and SVGAGI. This CDR3 region has 16 residues. Trimming cost V 0 bases and J 2 bases; bases outside gene matches: 2. The CDR3 nucleotides read TGTGCCAGCAGTTACTCGACTAGCGGAGCCTACAATGAGCAGTTCTTC. It codes for CASSYSTSGAYNEQFF.

The chain carries TRBV7-3 and TRBJ1-2; TRBD1 matches at 8 bases. CDR3 length equals 16 residues. The trim removed 4 bases at V and 4 bases at J, leaving 11 bases unmatched. Looked up from germline, CDR1 is SGHTA and CDR2 is FQGTGA. Here the CDR3 reads CASSSQEGQGGYGYTF. CDR3 coding DNA: TGTGCCAGCAGCTCCCAGGAAGGACAGGGTGGCTATGGCTACACCTTC.

This clonotype was observed a single time. The chain carries TRBV7-9 and TRBJ1-2; 7 bases match TRBD1. The length of the CDR3 is 18 residues. V was pared by 4 bases and J by 6 bases, with 20 bases of the junction left unmatched. Germline CDR1 and CDR2: SEHNR and FQNEAQ (reference sequence). The CDR3 reads CASSSRGGVTGRSDGYTF. CDR3 DNA sequence: TGTGCCAGCAGCTCTAGGGGGGGGGTGACAGGGCGTTCGGATGGCTACACCTTC.

This clonotype has only a few counts. This chain links TRBV7-9 with TRBJ1-2; 11 bases line up with TRBD1. Per the germline V gene, CDR1 is SEHNR and CDR2 is FQNEAQ (reference sequence). With V trimmed by 5 bases and J by 6 bases, 5 bases remained unmatched. There are 14 residues in the CDR3. CDR3 loop: CASSRDRGLDGYTF. CDR3 bases: TGTGCCAGCAGCCGGGACAGGGGGTTAGATGGCTACACCTTC.

The rearrangement uses TRBV28 and TRBJ2-3, with D hard to call. V lost 4 bases and J lost 4, with 21 bases in between. The CDR3 runs 17 residues. The germline gives CDR1 MDHEN, CDR2 SYDVKM. CDR3 residues: CASSSGTLTEMADTQYF. The DNA for the CDR3 is TGTGCCAGCAGTTCGGGCACACTCACGGAAATGGCAGATACGCAGTATTTT.

V is TRBV6-5 and J is TRBJ2-2; a weak D match, TRBD1 (5 bases). Trimming left V 2 bases short and J 1 base short, with 14 bases between. Germline lookup yields CDR1 MNHEY and CDR2 SVGAGI. CDR3 length: 17 residues. The DNA of the CDR3 is TGTGCCAGCAGTTACGCTCCAGGGTCGGTGAACACCGGGGAGCTGTTTTTT. Its translation is CASSYAPGSVNTGELFF.

The V gene is TRBV27, the J gene TRBJ1-1, with D maybe TRBD1 (5 bases). Germline assignment: CDR1 MNHEY and CDR2 SMNVEV (reference sequence). This CDR3 has 14 residues. Trimming took 5 bases from V and 5 from J, leaving 15 bases between them. CDR3 bases: TGTGCCAGCAGTCCCCAAGAGGGGAGAACTGAAGCTTTCTTT. Amino acid sequence: CASSPQEGRTEAFF.

The genes are TRBV20-1 and TRBJ2-7, with a tentative D call TRBD2 (6 bases). The V end was cut by 4 bases, the J end by 1 base, with 11 bases between. The CDR3 is 13 residues long. Looked up from germline, CDR1 is DFQATT and CDR2 is SNEGSKA (reference sequence). For the CDR3, the DNA is TGCAGTGCTACCCGGGAGTTTTCCTACGAGCAGTACTTC. It translates to CSATREFSYEQYF.

This sequence joins TRBV3-1 and TRBJ2-6; 12 bases are a match to TRBD1. The CDR3 runs 17 residues. The germline V gene has CDR1 LGHDT and CDR2 YNNKEL (reference sequence). The J segment lost 2 bases and the V segment lost 5 bases, leaving 4 bases of the junction unmatched. The CDR3 nucleotides read TGTGCCAGCAGCTCCCGGGACAGGGGGCCTGGGGCCAACGTCCTGACTTTC. Protein: CASSSRDRGPGANVLTF.

At least ten counts were recorded for this clonotype. The rearrangement links TRBV6-5 to TRBJ1-5; D gene uncertain. Germline CDR1 and CDR2: MNHEY and SVGAGI. V shed 8 bases and J shed 4 bases, with 18 bases lying between them. This CDR3 has 15 residues. DNA of the CDR3: TGTGCCAGCGGGGTCGGTCTCGAAGTAAATCAGCCCCAGCATTTT. Protein product: CASGVGLEVNQPQHF.

The J gene is TRBJ2-3, the V gene TRBV20-1; D gene unclear. CDR3 length: 15 residues. In germline, CDR1 is DFQATT, CDR2 SNEGSKA (reference sequence). The V gene lost 0 bases and the J gene lost 7 bases, with 17 bases spanning the gap. In nucleotides, the CDR3 is TGCAGTGCTAGAGATAACGCTCCCCGAGGATATACGCAGTATTTT. Its protein product is CSARDNAPRGYTQYF.

The chain uses TRBV7-2 and TRBJ2-5; D possibly corresponds to TRBD2 (5 bases). The length of the CDR3 is 15 residues. V lost 5 bases, J lost 5 bases, and 18 bases lay in between. Germline V gene sequence: CDR1 SGHTA, CDR2 FQGNSA. As DNA, the CDR3 is TGTGCCAGCAGCACCCAGACGGCTAGCCGGGAGACCCAGTACTTC. This translates into CASSTQTASRETQYF.

A single count supports this clonotype. The rearrangement joins TRBV2 to TRBJ2-3, with TRBD1 as a possible D gene (6 bases). The length of the CDR3 is 15 residues. CDR1 SNHLY and CDR2 FYNNEI come from the germline V gene. Trimming removed 6 bases from V and 3 bases from J, with 16 bases in between. Written as DNA, the CDR3 is TGTGCCAGCAGGATAAACACAGGGAAAACAGATACGCAGTATTTT. Amino acid sequence: CASRINTGKTDTQYF.

This sequence joins TRBV7-3 and TRBJ2-3; 7 bases are shared with TRBD2. The CDR3 totals 18 residues. CDR1 and CDR2 (germline): SGHTA, FQGTGA. The junction had 11 bases not matched to a gene; V was cut back by 0 bases and J by 2 bases. This chain's CDR3 is CASSLTGGGYAYTDTQYF. CDR3 DNA sequence: TGTGCCAGCAGCTTAACGGGCGGGGGTTATGCATACACAGATACGCAGTATTTT.

The chain carries TRBV7-3 and TRBJ2-1; D could derive from TRBD1 or TRBD2 (5 bases each). CDR1 and CDR2 (germline): SGHTA, FQGTGA. V lost 3 bases and J 2 bases, leaving 14 bases between the germline ends. This CDR3 spans 16 amino acids. CDR3 nucleotide sequence: TGTGCCAGCAGCTTGGTTGGGGGAAAAGCCTACAATGAGCAGTTCTTC. As protein: CASSLVGGKAYNEQFF. Full variable domain (missing parts from reference TRBV7-3 and TRBJ2-1): GAGVSQTPSNKVTEKGKYVELRCDPISGHTALYWYRQSLGQGPEFLIYFQGTGAADDSGLPNDRFFAVRPEGSVSTLKIQRTERGDSAVYLCASSLVGGKAYNEQFFGPGTRLTVL.

This clonotype came up once. The CDR3 here is CASSPPTGRSTYEQYF. The CDR3 DNA follows: TGTGCCAGCAGCCCCCCTACCGGGAGGTCTACCTACGAGCAGTACTTC. The chain uses TRBV7-2 and TRBJ2-7, with 7 nucleotides matching TRBD2. Losses at the gene ends were 5 bases for V and 2 bases for J; bases not matched to a gene: 12. The CDR3 has 16 residues. The germline CDR1 and CDR2 sequences are SGHTA and FQGNSA.

This clonotype was observed a handful of times. Here the CDR3 DNA reads TGCGCCAGCAGCTTGGACGGCGGGAGTCTCTACGAGCAGTACTTC. Translated, it gives CASSLDGGSLYEQYF. The V and J genes are TRBV5-1 and TRBJ2-7; TRBD2 aligns across 7 bases. Looked up from germline, CDR1 is SGHRS and CDR2 is YFSETQ. V dropped 0 bases and J dropped 3; count of bases not matched to a gene: 6. The length of the CDR3 is 15 residues.